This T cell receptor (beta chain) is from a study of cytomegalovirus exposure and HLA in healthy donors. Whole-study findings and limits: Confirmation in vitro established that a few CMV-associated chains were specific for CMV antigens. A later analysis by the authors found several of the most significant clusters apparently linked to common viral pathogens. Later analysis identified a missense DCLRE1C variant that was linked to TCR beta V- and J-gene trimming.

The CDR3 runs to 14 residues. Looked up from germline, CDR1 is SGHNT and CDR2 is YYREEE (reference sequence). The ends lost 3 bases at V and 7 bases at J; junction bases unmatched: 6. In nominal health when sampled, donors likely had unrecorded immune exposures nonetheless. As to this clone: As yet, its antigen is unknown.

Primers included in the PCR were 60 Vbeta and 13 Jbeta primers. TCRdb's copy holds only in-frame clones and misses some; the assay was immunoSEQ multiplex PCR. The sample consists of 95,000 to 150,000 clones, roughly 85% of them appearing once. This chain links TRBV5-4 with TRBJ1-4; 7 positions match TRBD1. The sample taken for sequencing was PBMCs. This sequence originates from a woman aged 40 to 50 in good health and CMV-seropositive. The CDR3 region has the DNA TGTGCCAGCAGCTCGGACAGGTGGAGTGAAAAACTGTTTTTT. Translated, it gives CASSSDRWSEKLFF.